The 15 T cell receptor beta chains presented below share a single source sample, sequenced in a study of regulatory T cells in long-lasting Graves disease. In building TCR beta libraries, iRepertoire HTBI primers were used together with Arm-PCR of CDR3 regions. MiXCR, run by TCRdb on the multiplex PCR reads, gives a single entry per CDR3 protein. Seen here are some 460,000 distinct CDR3 sequences, roughly 15% observed once, and the top ten hold 12%. Time point meaning: newly diagnosed GD, antithyroid drugs for less than 3 months. Preparation of the TCR library used RNA extracted from PBMCs. These data were also reused for a study on T cells in Graves' hyperthyroidism and ophthalmopathy.

This specimen was peripheral blood mononuclear cells (PBMCs), taken at new diagnosis, from a patient treated with antithyroid drugs. The receptors come from a middle-aged man with Graves disease.

On this clonotype itself: One end of the junction does not line up with germline, which may come from a read error. The chain is built from TRBV7-7 and TRBJ2-7; D is unclear. Germline V gene lookup returns CDR1 SSHAT and CDR2 FNYEAQ (reference sequence). The CDR3 covers 14 residues. In DNA, the CDR3 is TGTGCTAGCAGCCCCGACGGTTTTTCCTACGAGCAGTACTTC. It encodes CASSPDGFSYEQYF.

The chain combines TRBV24-1 with TRBJ2-6, with unresolved D. V lost 3 bases to trimming and J lost 4 bases, with 9 bases between them. Germline CDR1 KGHDR, CDR2 SFDVKD. CDR3 length: 15 amino acids. CDR3 amino acids: CATSDPTAGANVLTF. The CDR3 nucleotides read TGTGCCACCAGTGATCCGACGGCGGGGGCCAACGTCCTGACTTTC.

This clonotype was recorded a few times. The gene calls are TRBV11-2 and TRBJ2-2; 11 bases line up with TRBD2. V trimming: 6 bases; J trimming: 0 bases; junction bases outside the gene matches: 6. This CDR3 is 17 amino acids long. Germline-derived CDR1 and CDR2 are SGHAT and FQNNGV. This chain's CDR3 is CASSTGTSGTNTGELFF. CDR3 DNA sequence: TGTGCCAGCAGTACCGGGACTAGCGGCACGAACACCGGGGAGCTGTTTTTT.

There are many counts of this clonotype. The chain employs TRBV20-1 and TRBJ2-7; 7 bases are a match to TRBD2. The CDR3 totals 12 residues. Germline V gene sequence: CDR1 DFQATT, CDR2 SNEGSKA (reference sequence). The J segment lost 6 bases and the V segment lost 5 bases, leaving 7 bases of the junction unmatched. The DNA for the CDR3 is TGCAGTGCTCCCGGACTAGTGGGCGAGCAGTACTTC. It yields the protein CSAPGLVGEQYF.

This clonotype was found a few times. The V call is TRBV7-9, the J call TRBJ2-3; 7 bases are shared with TRBD2. Germline V gene data show CDR1 as SEHNR and CDR2 as FQNEAQ (reference sequence). This CDR3 is built from 17 residues. V gave up 7 bases and J gave up 6 bases; unmatched junction bases: 19. The DNA of the CDR3 is TGTGCCAGCATCATTCGCTTTGGTAGCGGGCCCGGGGATACGCAGTATTTT. The encoded protein is CASIIRFGSGPGDTQYF.

This clonotype has at least ten counts. The J gene is TRBJ1-2, the V gene TRBV18, with TRBD1 matching over 7 bases. CDR1 is KGHSH, CDR2 LQKENI, per germline. Losses at the gene ends were 1 base for V and 4 bases for J; bases not matched to a gene: 3. The CDR3 covers 14 residues. DNA for the CDR3: TGTGCCAGCTCACCACTGGGACAGCCCTATGGCTACACCTTC. Its protein product is CASSPLGQPYGYTF. The full variable domain, with the rest looked up from reference TRBV18 and TRBJ1-2, is NAGVMQNPRHLVRRRGQEARLRCSPMKGHSHVYWYRQLPEEGLKFMVYLQKENIIDESGMPKERFSAEFPKEGPSILRIQQVVRGDSAAYFCASSPLGQPYGYTFGSGTRLTVV.

This clonotype was picked up many times. CDR3 amino acids: CATSDPQDPLFF. CDR3 DNA sequence: TGTGCCACCAGTGATCCCCAGGACCCTCTGTTCTTC. The rearrangement joins TRBV24-1 to TRBJ2-1; D call uncertain. The length of the CDR3 is 12 residues. The germline V and J ends were trimmed by 3 bases and 15 bases, with 14 bases remaining between them. Germline assignment: CDR1 KGHDR and CDR2 SFDVKD.

This clonotype was detected ten times or more. This chain joins TRBV28 and TRBJ2-5; D not resolved. Per germline, CDR1 MDHEN and CDR2 SYDVKM. CDR3 length: 15 amino acids. The V end lost 2 bases, the J end lost 7 bases, and 17 bases lay between the germline ends. CDR3 sequence: CASSLLDSLHATQYF. CDR3 DNA: TGTGCCAGCAGTTTACTAGACTCCTTACATGCGACCCAGTACTTC.

This clonotype was detected ten times or more. The rearrangement joins TRBV2 to TRBJ2-1, with TRBD2 as a possible D gene (6 bases). The V end was cut by 2 bases, the J end by 9 bases, with 11 bases between. CDR1 SNHLY and CDR2 FYNNEI come from the germline V gene. This CDR3 region has 13 residues. The CDR3 DNA follows: TGTGCCAGCAGTGAAAGGACTATAAGTGAGCAGTTCTTC. This codes for CASSERTISEQFF.

Ten or more counts support this clonotype. The V call is TRBV12-3 or TRBV12-4, the J call TRBJ2-1; TRBD2 agrees at 7 bases. The CDR3 is made up of 14 amino acids. The trim removed 6 bases at V and 4 bases at J, leaving 6 bases unmatched. The CDR3 region has the DNA TGTGCCAGCAGAAGGCTAGCGGAATACAATGAGCAGTTCTTC. Translating it yields CASRRLAEYNEQFF.

This clonotype was counted ten times or more. J is TRBJ1-2 and V is TRBV28; possibly TRBD1 for D (6 bases). The germline CDR1 and CDR2 sequences are MDHEN and SYDVKM. This CDR3 is 13 amino acids long. The ends were cut back, 5 bases at V and 4 bases at J, with 11 bases in the middle. The chain's CDR3 is CASSPQGSYGYTF. The CDR3 DNA is TGTGCCAGCAGTCCACAGGGTAGCTATGGCTACACCTTC.

This clonotype showed up many times. The chain uses TRBV28 and TRBJ2-3; 7 bases line up with TRBD2. The CDR3 has 19 amino acids. Trimming cost V 5 bases and J 0 bases; bases outside gene matches: 17. The V gene's germline CDR1 is MDHEN and CDR2 SYDVKM. The CDR3 nucleotides read TGTGCCAGCAGTCATTATGGGCTAGCGGAAAGAACTAGCACAGATACGCAGTATTTT. It translates to CASSHYGLAERTSTDTQYF.

This clonotype was seen only a few times. The V gene is TRBV4-2, the J gene TRBJ2-3; 12 nucleotides align to TRBD2. The CDR3 loop spans 20 amino acids. Looked up from germline, CDR1 is LGHNA and CDR2 is YNFKEQ. Trimming cost V 1 base and J 3 bases; bases outside gene matches: 14. CDR3 amino acids: CASSQVRRSKTSGRTDTQYF. The CDR3 DNA reads as TGTGCCAGCAGCCAAGTCCGCCGGAGTAAGACTAGCGGGAGAACAGATACGCAGTATTTT.

This clonotype was counted between two and nine times. The V and J genes are TRBV6-2 or TRBV6-3 and TRBJ2-1, with no clear D. The CDR3 has 11 amino acids. The ends were cut back, 7 bases at V and 6 bases at J, with 7 bases in the middle. The germline gives CDR1 MNHEY, CDR2 SVGEGT. DNA for the CDR3: TGTGCCAGCACTGACTTCAATGAGCAGTTCTTC. Translated, it gives CASTDFNEQFF.

A few counts support this clonotype. V is TRBV27 and J is TRBJ2-5, with D tentatively TRBD1 (7 bases). CDR1 is MNHEY and CDR2 is SMNVEV in the germline V gene (reference sequence). This CDR3 region has 13 residues. Trimming shortened V by 8 bases and J by 4 bases, and 14 bases separated the two germline ends. This chain's CDR3 is CASGRDRGETQYF. Written as DNA, the CDR3 is TGTGCCAGCGGGCGGGACAGAGGAGAGACCCAGTACTTC.